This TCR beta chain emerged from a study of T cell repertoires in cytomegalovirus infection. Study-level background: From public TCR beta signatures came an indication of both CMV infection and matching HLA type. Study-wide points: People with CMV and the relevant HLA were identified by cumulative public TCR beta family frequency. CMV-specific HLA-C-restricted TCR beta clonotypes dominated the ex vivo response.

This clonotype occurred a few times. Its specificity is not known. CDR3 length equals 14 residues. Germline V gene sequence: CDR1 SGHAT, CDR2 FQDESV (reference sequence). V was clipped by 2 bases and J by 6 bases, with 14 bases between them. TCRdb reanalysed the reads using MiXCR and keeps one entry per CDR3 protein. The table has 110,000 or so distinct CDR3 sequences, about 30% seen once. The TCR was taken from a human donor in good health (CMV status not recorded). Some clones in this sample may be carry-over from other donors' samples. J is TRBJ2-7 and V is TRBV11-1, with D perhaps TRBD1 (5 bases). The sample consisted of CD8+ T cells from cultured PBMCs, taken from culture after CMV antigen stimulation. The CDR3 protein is CASSLYPGSSEQYF. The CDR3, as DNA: TGTGCCAGCAGCTTATACCCAGGGTCGAGCGAGCAGTACTTC.